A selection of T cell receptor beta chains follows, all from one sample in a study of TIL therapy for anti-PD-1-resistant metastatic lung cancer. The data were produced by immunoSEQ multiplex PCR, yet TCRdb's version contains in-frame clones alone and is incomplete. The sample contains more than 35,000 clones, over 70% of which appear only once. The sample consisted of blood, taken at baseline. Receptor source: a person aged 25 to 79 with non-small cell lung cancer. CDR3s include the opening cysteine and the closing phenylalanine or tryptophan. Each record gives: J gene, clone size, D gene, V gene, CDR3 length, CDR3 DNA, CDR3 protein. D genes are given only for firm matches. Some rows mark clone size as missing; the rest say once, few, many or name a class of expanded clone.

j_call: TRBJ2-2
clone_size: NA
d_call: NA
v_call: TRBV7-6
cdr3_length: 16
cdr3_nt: TGTGCCAGCAGCCCACACCCGGGACTGCACACCGGGGAGCTGTTTTTT
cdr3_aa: CASSPHPGLHTGELFF

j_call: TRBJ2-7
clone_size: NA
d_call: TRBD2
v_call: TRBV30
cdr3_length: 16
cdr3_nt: TGTGCCTGGGGTGAATTAAAGGGACTAGGAGCTTACGAGCAGTACTTC
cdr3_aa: CAWGELKGLGAYEQYF

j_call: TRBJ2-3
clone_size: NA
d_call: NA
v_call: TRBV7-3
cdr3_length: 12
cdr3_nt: TGTGCCAGCAGCCTGAGGGTGTATACGCAGTATTTT
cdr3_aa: CASSLRVYTQYF

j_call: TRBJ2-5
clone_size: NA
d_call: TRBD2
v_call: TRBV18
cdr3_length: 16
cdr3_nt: TGTGCCAGCTCACCACTGGCAGCGGGAGACTCAGAGACCCAGTACTTC
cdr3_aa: CASSPLAAGDSETQYF

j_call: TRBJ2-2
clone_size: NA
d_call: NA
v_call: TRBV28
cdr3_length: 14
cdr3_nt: TGTGCCAGCAGTTGGACAGTGTCCACCGGGGAGCTGTTTTTT
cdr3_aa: CASSWTVSTGELFF

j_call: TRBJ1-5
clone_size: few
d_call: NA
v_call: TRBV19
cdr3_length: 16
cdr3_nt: TGTGCCAGTAGTCGCGAGGTTGGCAGGGGTCAACAGCCCCAGCATTTT
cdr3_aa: CASSREVGRGQQPQHF

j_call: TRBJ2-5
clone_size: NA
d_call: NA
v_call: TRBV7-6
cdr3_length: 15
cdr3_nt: TGTGCCAGCAGCCCCCGGACCCAGTACCAAGAGACCCAGTACTTC
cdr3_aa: CASSPRTQYQETQYF

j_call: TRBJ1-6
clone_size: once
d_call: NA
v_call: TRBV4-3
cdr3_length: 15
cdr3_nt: TGCGCCAGCAGCCGAGACGTCTCCTATAATTCACCCCTCCACTTT
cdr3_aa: CASSRDVSYNSPLHF

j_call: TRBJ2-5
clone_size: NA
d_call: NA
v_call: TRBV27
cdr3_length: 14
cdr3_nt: TGTGCCAGCAGTTTAGGAACGACCCAAGAGACCCAGTACTTC
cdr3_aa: CASSLGTTQETQYF

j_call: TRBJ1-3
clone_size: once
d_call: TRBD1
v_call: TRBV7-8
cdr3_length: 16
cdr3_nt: TGTGCCAGCAGCTTTGGACAGGGGGCTTCTGGAAACACCATATATTTT
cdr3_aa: CASSFGQGASGNTIYF

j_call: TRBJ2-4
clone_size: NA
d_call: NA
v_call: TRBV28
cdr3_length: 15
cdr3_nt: TGTGCCAGCAGTTTAAGTGAATTAGCCAAAAACATTCAGTACTTC
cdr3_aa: CASSLSELAKNIQYF

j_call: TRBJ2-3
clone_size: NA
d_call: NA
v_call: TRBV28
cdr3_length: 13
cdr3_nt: TGTGCCAGCAGTGGTGGGACTCGAGATACGCAGTATTTT
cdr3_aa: CASSGGTRDTQYF

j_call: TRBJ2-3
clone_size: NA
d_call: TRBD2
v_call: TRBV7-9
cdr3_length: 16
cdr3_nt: TGTGCCAGCAGCTCTGGACTAGCGGGAGGCTCAGATACGCAGTATTTT
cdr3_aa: CASSSGLAGGSDTQYF

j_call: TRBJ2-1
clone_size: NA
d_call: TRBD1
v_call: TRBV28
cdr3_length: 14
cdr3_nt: TGTGCCAGCAGTTGGGACAGTGGATACAATGAGCAGTTCTTC
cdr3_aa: CASSWDSGYNEQFF

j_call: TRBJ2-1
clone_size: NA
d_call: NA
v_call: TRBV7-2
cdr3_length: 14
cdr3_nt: TGTGCCAGCAGCATTAACAGGGAATACAATGAGCAGTTCTTC
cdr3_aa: CASSINREYNEQFF

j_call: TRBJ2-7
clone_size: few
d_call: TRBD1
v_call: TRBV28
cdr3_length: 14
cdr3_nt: TGTGCCAGCAGCCTGCCGGGACAGATCTACGAGCAGTACTTC
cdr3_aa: CASSLPGQIYEQYF

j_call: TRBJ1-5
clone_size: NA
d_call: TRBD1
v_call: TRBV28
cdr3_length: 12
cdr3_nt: TGTGCCATTCAAGGGACAGGGGAGCCCCAGCATTTT
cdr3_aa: CAIQGTGEPQHF

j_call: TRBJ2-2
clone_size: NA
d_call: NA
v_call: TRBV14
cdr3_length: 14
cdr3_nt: TGTGCCAGCAGCCGGGCGTCCCTCACCGGGGAGCTGTTTTTT
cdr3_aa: CASSRASLTGELFF

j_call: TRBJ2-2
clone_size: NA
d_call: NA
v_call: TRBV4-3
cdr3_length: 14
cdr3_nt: TGCGCCAGCAGCCAAGGAACAGAGCCCGGGGAGCTGTTTTTT
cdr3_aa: CASSQGTEPGELFF

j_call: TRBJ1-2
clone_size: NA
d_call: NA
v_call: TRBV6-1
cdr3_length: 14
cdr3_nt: TGTGCCAGCTTGAGAGAGGGCGCCTATTATGGCTACACCTTC
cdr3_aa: CASLREGAYYGYTF

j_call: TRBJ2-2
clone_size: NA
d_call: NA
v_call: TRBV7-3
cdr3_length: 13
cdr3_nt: TGTGCCAGCAGCGAAGGGAGTCCCGGGGAGCTGTTTTTT
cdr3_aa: CASSEGSPGELFF

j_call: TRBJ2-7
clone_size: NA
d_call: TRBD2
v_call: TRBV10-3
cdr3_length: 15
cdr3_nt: TGTGCCATCAGTTTAGCGGGGGGGCCCTTCAACGAGCAGTACTTC
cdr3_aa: CAISLAGGPFNEQYF

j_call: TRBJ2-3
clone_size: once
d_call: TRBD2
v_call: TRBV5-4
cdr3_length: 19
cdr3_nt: TGTGCCAGCAGTTTGGGGACTAGCGGGAGTGTTTGGATCACAGATACGCAGTATTTT
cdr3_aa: CASSLGTSGSVWITDTQYF

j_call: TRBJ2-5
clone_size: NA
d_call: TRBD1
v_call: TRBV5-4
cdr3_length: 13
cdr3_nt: TGTGCCAGCAGCCTACAGGGGGAAAAGACCCAGTACTTC
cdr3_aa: CASSLQGEKTQYF

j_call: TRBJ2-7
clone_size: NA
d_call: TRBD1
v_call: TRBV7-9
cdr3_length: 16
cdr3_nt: TGTGCCAGCAGCGTCGGGGACAGGGTCGTTTCCACCGAGCAGTACTTC
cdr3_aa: CASSVGDRVVSTEQYF

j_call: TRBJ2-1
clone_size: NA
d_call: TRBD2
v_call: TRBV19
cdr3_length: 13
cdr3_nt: TGTGCCAGTAGTAAAGGGAGGGGACGTGAGCAGTTCTTC
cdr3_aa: CASSKGRGREQFF

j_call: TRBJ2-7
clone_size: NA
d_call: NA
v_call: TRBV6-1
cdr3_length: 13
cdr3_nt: TGTGCCAGCAGTGAACTAGCGACCGGCGAGCAGTACTTC
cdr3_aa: CASSELATGEQYF

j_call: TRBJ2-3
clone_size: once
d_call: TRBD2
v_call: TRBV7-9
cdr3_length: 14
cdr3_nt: TGTGCCAGCAGCTGGGAGGGGTACACAGATACGCAGTATTTT
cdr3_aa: CASSWEGYTDTQYF

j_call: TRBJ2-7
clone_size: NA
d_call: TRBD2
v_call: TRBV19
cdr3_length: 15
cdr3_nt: TGTGCCACTAAAAGAATTAGCGGGAGCCACTACGAGCAGTACTTC
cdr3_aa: CATKRISGSHYEQYF

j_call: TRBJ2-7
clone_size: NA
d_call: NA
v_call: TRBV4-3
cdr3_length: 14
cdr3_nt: TGCGCCAGCAGCCAACAGGGGAATCTCAACGAGCAGTACTTC
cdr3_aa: CASSQQGNLNEQYF

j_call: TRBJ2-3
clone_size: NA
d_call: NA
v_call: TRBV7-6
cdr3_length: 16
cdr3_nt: TGTGCCAGCAGCTTGAGGGGTATTACTAGCACAGATACGCAGTATTTT
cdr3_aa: CASSLRGITSTDTQYF

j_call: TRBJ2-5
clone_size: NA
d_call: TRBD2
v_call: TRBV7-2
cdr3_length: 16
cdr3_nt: TGTGCCAGCAGCCACACTAGCGGGGGGCACCAAGAGACCCAGTACTTC
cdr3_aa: CASSHTSGGHQETQYF

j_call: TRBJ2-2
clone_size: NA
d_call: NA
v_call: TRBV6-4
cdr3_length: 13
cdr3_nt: TGTGCCAGCAGTGAACACCCCTTCGGGGAGCTGTTTTTT
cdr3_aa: CASSEHPFGELFF

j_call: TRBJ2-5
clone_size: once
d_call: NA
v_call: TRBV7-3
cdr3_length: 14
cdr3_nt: TGTGCCAGCAGCTTGGGAGCCGGCCTAGAGACCCAGTACTTC
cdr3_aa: CASSLGAGLETQYF

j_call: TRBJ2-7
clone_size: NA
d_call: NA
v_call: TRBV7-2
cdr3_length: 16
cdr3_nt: TGTGCCAGCAGCTTACCCCCCCGGGGCAGGGGGGGCGAGCAGTACTTC
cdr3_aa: CASSLPPRGRGGEQYF

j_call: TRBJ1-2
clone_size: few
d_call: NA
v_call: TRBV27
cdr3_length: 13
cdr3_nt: TGTGCCAGCAGTCCCGGCGGGGGCTATGGCTACACCTTC
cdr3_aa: CASSPGGGYGYTF

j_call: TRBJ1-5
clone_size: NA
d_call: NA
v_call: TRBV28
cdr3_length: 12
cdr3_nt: TGTGCCAGCAGTGAGATAAATCAGCCCCAGCATTTT
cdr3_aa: CASSEINQPQHF

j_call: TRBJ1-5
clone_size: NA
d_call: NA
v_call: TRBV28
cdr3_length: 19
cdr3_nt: TGTGCCAGCAGTCCAGCACCTCAGGGGCTCCTTCCTAGCAATCAGCCCCAGCATTTT
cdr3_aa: CASSPAPQGLLPSNQPQHF

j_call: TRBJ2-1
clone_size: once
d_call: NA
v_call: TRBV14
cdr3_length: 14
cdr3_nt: TGTGCCAGCAGCCAAGATCCTACCTACAATGAGCAGTTCTTC
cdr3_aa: CASSQDPTYNEQFF

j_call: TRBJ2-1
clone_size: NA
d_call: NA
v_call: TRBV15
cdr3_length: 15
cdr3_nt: TGTGCCACCAGCAGAGCCGGGAGCCCTGGCAATGGGCAGTTCTTC
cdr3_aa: CATSRAGSPGNGQFF

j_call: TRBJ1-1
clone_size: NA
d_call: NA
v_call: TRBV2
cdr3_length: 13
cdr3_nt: TGTGCCAGCAGTGAATCGGGAATAGGTGAAGCTTTCTTT
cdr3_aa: CASSESGIGEAFF

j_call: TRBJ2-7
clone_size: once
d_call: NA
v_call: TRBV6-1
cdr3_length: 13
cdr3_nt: TGTGCACACGAAAACTGGGACTCCTACGAGCAGTACTTC
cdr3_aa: CAHENWDSYEQYF

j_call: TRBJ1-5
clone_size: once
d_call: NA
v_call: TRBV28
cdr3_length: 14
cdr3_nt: TGTGCCAGCAGGCCCGGACGGATTAATCAGCCCCAGCATTTT
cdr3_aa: CASRPGRINQPQHF

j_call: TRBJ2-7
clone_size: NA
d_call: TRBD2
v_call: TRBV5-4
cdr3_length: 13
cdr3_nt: TGTGCCGGGGGACTAGCGGGTCGCTACGAGCAGTACTTC
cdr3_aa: CAGGLAGRYEQYF

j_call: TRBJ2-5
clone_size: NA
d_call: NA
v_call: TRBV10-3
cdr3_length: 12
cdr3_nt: TGTGCCATCAGTGCCTCAACTGGGACCCAGTACTTC
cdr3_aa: CAISASTGTQYF

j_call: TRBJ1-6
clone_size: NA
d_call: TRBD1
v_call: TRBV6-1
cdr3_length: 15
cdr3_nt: TGTGCCAGCAGAGCAAGACAGGGCTATAATTCGCCCCTCCACTTT
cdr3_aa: CASRARQGYNSPLHF

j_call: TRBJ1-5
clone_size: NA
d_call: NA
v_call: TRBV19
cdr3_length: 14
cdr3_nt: TGTGCCAGTAGAATCAACCTAAACGGTCAGCCCCAGCATTTT
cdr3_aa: CASRINLNGQPQHF

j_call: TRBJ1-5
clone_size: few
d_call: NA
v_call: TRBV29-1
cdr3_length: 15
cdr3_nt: TGCAGTTGGGGCGGGCAGGTCGGGTCAAATCAGCCCCAGCATTTT
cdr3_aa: CSWGGQVGSNQPQHF

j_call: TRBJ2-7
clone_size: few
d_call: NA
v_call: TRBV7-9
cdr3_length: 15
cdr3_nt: TGTGCCAGCAGCGATTTACCGGGGGAGACCTACGAGCAGTACTTC
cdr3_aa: CASSDLPGETYEQYF

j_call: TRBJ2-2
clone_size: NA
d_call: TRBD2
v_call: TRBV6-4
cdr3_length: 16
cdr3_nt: TGTGCCAGCAGTGTGAACGGACTAGTTAGCGCCGGGGAGCTGTTTTTT
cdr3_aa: CASSVNGLVSAGELFF

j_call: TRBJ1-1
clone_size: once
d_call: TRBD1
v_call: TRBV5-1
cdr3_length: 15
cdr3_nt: TGCGCCAGCAGCTTGGATGGGACAGGGGGAGGTAAAGCTTTCTTT
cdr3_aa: CASSLDGTGGGKAFF

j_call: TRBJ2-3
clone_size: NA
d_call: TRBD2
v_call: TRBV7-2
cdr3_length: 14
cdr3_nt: TGTGCCAGCAGCCTCAGCGGGGGCACAGATACGCAGTATTTT
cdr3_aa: CASSLSGGTDTQYF

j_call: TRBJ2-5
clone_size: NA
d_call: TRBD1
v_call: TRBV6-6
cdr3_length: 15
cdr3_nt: TGTGCCAGCAGGTCCACCAGGGGGCTAGGAGAGACCCAGTACTTC
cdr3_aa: CASRSTRGLGETQYF

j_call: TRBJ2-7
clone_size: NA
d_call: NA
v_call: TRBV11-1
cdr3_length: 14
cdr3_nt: TGTGCCAGCAGCTTAGGCAGTGGGTCCTACGAGCAGTACTTC
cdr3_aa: CASSLGSGSYEQYF

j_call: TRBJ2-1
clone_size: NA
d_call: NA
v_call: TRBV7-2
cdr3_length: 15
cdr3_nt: TGTGCCAGCAGCTTAAGTGGAACTTCCTACAATGAGCAGTTCTTC
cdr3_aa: CASSLSGTSYNEQFF